This T cell receptor (beta chain) is from a study of human T cells and chemical hapten exposure. TCRdb ran MiXCR on the RACE reads and lists one entry per CDR3 protein. The repertoire holds 80,000 to 95,000 distinct CDR3 sequences, with roughly a tenth as singletons. Regarding the study as a whole: TCRs at a frequency above 1 in 1000 stayed unchanged with DPC sensitization.

Time point meaning: pre-sensitization, week 0. Documented treatment: therapeutic diphenylcyclopropenone sensitization with weekly scalp DPC. As for this clonotype: As yet, its antigen is unknown.

The CDR3 length is 12 residues. The ends were cut back, 6 bases at V and 2 bases at J, with 8 bases in the middle. Germline CDR1 reads SGHAT; CDR2 reads FQNNGV. This chain uses TRBV11-2 with TRBJ2-7; D possibly uses TRBD1 or TRBD2 (5 bases each). The sequenced sample was whole blood, obtained in connection with sensitization to the hapten diphenylcyclopropenone (DPC). The TCR sequence derives from a woman between 40 and 55 years old with alopecia areata. Some clones in this sample may be carry-over from other donors' samples. The CDR3 reads CASRLGAYEQYF. The CDR3 DNA is TGTGCCAGCAGACTAGGGGCCTACGAGCAGTACTTC.